This T cell receptor (beta chain) was observed in a study of T cell changes during pregnancy in multiple sclerosis. Repertoires were generated with immunoSEQ multiplex PCR, while TCRdb's copy carries only in-frame clones and drops some. The sample lists around 19,000 clones, about 85% occurring once. The CDR3 consists of 14 residues. The V gene's germline CDR1 is MNHEY and CDR2 SVGAGI. With 7 bases removed from V and 7 bases from J, the gap between germline ends came to 16 bases. The receptor was isolated from a female donor in good health, enrolled as a control in a pregnancy study. The gene calls are TRBV6-5 and TRBJ2-2; D perhaps matches TRBD2 (6 bases). The material sequenced was CD8+ T cells from peripheral blood mononuclear cells, taken after pregnancy. In nucleotides, the CDR3 is TGTGCCAGCAACCCGGCGGGGATCGGCGGGGAGCTGTTTTTT. Translation gives CASNPAGIGGELFF.